These T cell receptor beta chains were read from a single sample in a study of blood T cells in healthy people across ages. TCRdb reprocessed the 5' RACE reads via MiXCR and lists one record per CDR3 protein. The sample consists of some 800,000 distinct CDR3 sequences, more than 20% of them appearing once. Another study also made use of these data, one on T cells of mothers and their children.

The source material was blood. Every receptor here comes from a boy aged 10-17 years in good health. Each CDR3 is given without its conserved first and last residue. A D gene is named only where the DNA matches it firmly.

TRBJ2-1 TRBV6-5 - ASRPGLYNEQF
TRBJ2-3 TRBV6-4 TRBD1 ASSHAGGSTDTQY
TRBJ1-2 TRBV6-5 - ASSYRRWADGYT
TRBJ1-4 TRBV5-1 - ASSSDSTNEKLF
TRBJ1-5 TRBV20-1 TRBD1 SAREEQGASRYQPQH
TRBJ2-3 TRBV5-5 - ASSLWAGATDTQY
TRBJ2-7 TRBV7-2 - ASSTRRDEQY
TRBJ1-2 TRBV28 - ATLVGRPPGYT
TRBJ2-7 TRBV20-1 TRBD1 SASQVYRGQDEQY
TRBJ1-1 TRBV20-1 - SARSGTRNF
TRBJ1-3 TRBV28 - ASTSGRSSGNTIY
- TRBV27 - ASSSGYSYEQY
TRBJ1-2 TRBV12-3/TRBV12-4 - ASSPRSSYNYGYT
TRBJ1-1 TRBV5-1 - ASSFGQGGTEAF
TRBJ2-3 TRBV28 TRBD2 ASSFYRGASGSGDTQY
TRBJ1-5 TRBV12-3/TRBV12-4 - ASSLMAGSQPQH
TRBJ1-3 TRBV5-5 - ASSLGPESGNTIY
TRBJ2-5 TRBV29-1 - SVAEGGF
TRBJ2-7 TRBV6-2/TRBV6-3 TRBD1 ASRPPGQGAYEQY
TRBJ1-4 TRBV29-1 - SVRGDAGEKLF
TRBJ2-5 TRBV12-3/TRBV12-4 TRBD2 ASSVTSGAHQETQY
TRBJ2-1 TRBV7-3 TRBD2 ASSIAPSGGPYNEQF
TRBJ2-2 TRBV27 - ASTGGDTGELF
TRBJ1-2 TRBV27 TRBD1 ASRQGQGAYYGYT
TRBJ2-5 TRBV12-3/TRBV12-4 - ASSPLGSMYQETQY
- TRBV10-3 - AMGTGRDYNEQF
TRBJ1-2 TRBV7-9 - ASSLEVGTNYGYT
TRBJ1-3 TRBV9 - ASSVARQGVAGNTIY
TRBJ1-2 TRBV20-1 - SARDPPGDYGYT
TRBJ2-2 TRBV3-1 TRBD1 ASSQTGGHTGELS
TRBJ2-7 TRBV3-1 - ASSQDGAYEQY
- TRBV3-1 TRBD1 ASSLQGTEQY
TRBJ2-1 TRBV2 TRBD1 ASTDREELNEQF
TRBJ1-1 TRBV7-6 TRBD1 ASSHRQGTGVGNTEAF
TRBJ2-7 TRBV20-1 - SASTGSPYEQY
TRBJ2-1 TRBV2 TRBD1 ASSEAGTGAYGGRYNEQF
TRBJ1-2 TRBV7-9 - ASSHSGVRVSGYT
TRBJ2-3 TRBV7-2 TRBD2 ASSARLAGLHTDTQY
TRBJ2-1 TRBV4-3 - ASSQDQEELLF
TRBJ2-7 TRBV20-1 TRBD2 SARDLLAGDYEQY
TRBJ2-1 TRBV27 TRBD2 ASSLLAGGTGYNEQF
TRBJ2-7 TRBV5-1 - ASSEWETVYYEQY
TRBJ2-7 TRBV20-1 - SASGTPSSYEQY
TRBJ2-5 TRBV10-2 TRBD2 ASSDLAGASQETQY
TRBJ2-7 TRBV6-2/TRBV6-3 - ASSGSGYEQY
TRBJ2-2 TRBV7-2 TRBD2 ASSFYSGGTGELF
TRBJ2-7 TRBV4-3 TRBD2 ASSQDTGGVSYEQY
- TRBV20-1 - SASSAPRDEQF
TRBJ1-5 TRBV20-1 - SASLGTSPDQPQH
- TRBV6-2/TRBV6-3 TRBD2 ASSYGGLAGQY
TRBJ2-7 TRBV29-1 - SVEDPDKLYEQY
TRBJ2-3 TRBV7-2 - ASSPPYQGGPDTQY
TRBJ2-7 TRBV7-2 TRBD1 ASSLAGQREYEQY
- TRBV9 TRBD2 ASSAMGLAGPNEQY
TRBJ1-2 TRBV7-2 - ASSFLGGVNYGYT